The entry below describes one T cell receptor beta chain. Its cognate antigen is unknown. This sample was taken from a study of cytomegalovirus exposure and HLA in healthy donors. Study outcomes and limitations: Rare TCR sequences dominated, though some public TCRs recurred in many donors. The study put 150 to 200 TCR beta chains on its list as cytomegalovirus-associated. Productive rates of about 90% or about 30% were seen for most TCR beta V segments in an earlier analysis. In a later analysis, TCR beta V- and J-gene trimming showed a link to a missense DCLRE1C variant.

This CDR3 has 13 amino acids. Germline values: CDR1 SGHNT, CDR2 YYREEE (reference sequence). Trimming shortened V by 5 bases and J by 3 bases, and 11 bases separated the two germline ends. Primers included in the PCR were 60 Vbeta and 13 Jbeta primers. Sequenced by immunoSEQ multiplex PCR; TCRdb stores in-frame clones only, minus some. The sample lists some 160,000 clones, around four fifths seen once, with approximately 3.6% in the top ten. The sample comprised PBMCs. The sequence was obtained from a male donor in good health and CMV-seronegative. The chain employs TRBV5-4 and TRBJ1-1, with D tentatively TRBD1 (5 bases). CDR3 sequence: CASRPGGDTEAFF. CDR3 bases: TGTGCCAGCAGACCGGGGGGGGACACTGAAGCTTTCTTT. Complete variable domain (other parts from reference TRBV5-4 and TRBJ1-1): ETGVTQSPTHLIKTRGQQVTLRCSSQSGHNTVSWYQQALGQGPQFIFQYYREEENGRGNFPPRFSGLQFPNYSSELNVNALELDDSALYLCASRPGGDTEAFFGQGTRLTVV.